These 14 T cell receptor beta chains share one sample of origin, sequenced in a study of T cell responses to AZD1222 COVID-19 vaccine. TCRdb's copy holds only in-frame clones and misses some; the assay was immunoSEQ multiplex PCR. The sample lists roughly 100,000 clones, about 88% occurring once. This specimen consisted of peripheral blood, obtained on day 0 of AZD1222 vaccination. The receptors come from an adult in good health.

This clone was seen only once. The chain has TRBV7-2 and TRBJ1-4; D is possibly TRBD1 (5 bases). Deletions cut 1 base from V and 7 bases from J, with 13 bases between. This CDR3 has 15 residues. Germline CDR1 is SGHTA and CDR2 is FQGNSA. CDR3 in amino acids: CASSLGGRVSEKLFF. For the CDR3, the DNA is TGTGCCAGCAGCTTAGGGGGCAGGGTATCTGAAAAACTGTTTTTT. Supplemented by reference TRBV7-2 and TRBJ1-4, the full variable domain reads GAGVSQSPSNKVTEKGKDVELRCDPISGHTALYWYRQSLGQGLEFLIYFQGNSAPDKSGLPSDRFSAERTGGSVSTLTIQRTQQEDSAVYLCASSLGGRVSEKLFFGSGTQLSVL.

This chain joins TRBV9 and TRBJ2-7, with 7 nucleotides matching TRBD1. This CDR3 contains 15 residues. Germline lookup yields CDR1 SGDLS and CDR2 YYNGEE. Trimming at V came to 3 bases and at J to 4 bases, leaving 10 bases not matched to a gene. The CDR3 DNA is TGTGCCAGCAGCGCAGGCCGACAGGGAATTTACGAGCAGTACTTC. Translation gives CASSAGRQGIYEQYF.

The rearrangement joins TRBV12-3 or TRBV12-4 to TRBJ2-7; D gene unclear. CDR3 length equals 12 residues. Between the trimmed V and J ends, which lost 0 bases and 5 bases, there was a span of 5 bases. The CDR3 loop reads CASSLAVNEQYF. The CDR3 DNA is TGTGCCAGCAGTTTAGCGGTGAACGAGCAGTACTTC.

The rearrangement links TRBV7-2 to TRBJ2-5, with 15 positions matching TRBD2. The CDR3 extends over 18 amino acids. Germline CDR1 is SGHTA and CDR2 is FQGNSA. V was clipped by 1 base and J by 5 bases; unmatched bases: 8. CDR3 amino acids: CASSLGTSGGARWETQYF. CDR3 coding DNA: TGTGCCAGCAGCTTAGGGACTAGCGGGGGGGCCCGGTGGGAGACCCAGTACTTC. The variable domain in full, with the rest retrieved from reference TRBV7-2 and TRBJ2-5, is GAGVSQSPSNKVTEKGKDVELRCDPISGHTALYWYRQSLGQGLEFLIYFQGNSAPDKSGLPSDRFSAERTGGSVSTLTIQRTQQEDSAVYLCASSLGTSGGARWETQYFGPGTRLLVL.

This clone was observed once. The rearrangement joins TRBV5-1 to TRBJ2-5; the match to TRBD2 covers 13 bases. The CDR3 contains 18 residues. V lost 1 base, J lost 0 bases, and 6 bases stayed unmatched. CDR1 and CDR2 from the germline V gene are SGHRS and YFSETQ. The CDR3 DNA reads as TGCGCCAGCAGCTTGTTGACTAGCGGGGGGACTCACCAAGAGACCCAGTACTTC. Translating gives CASSLLTSGGTHQETQYF.

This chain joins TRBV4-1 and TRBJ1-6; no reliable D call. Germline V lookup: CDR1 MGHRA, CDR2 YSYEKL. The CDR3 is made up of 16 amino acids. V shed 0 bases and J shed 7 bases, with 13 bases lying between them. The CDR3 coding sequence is TGCGCCAGCAGCCAAGATCACACGACCCCCAATTCACCCCTCCACTTT. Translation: CASSQDHTTPNSPLHF.

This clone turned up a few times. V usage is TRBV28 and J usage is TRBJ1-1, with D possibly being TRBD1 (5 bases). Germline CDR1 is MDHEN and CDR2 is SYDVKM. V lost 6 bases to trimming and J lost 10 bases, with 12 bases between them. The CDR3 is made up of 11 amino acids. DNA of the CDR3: TGTGCCAGCAGCTTAGGGGTAGTAGCTTTCTTT. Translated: CASSLGVVAFF. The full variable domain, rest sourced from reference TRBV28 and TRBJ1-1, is DVKVTQSSRYLVKRTGEKVFLECVQDMDHENMFWYRQDPGLGLRLIYFSYDVKMKEKGDIPEGYSVSREKKERFSLILESASTNQTSMYLCASSLGVVAFFGQGTRLTVV.

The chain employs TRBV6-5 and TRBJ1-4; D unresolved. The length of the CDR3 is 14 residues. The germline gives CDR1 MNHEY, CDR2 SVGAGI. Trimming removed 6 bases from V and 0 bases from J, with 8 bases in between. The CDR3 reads CASSPTATNEKLFF. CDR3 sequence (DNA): TGTGCCAGCAGCCCCACCGCAACTAATGAAAAACTGTTTTTT.

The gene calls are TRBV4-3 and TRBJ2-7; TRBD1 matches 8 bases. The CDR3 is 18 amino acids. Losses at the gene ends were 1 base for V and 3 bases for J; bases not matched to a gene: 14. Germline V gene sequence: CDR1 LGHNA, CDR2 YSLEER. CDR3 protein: CASSQAPEGGTGLYEQYF. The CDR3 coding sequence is TGCGCCAGCAGCCAAGCTCCCGAAGGGGGGACAGGCCTCTACGAGCAGTACTTC.

The CDR3 DNA reads TGTGCCAGCGTAAGGAGGGAGACCCAGTACTTC. As protein: CASVRRETQYF. The gene calls are TRBV6-5 and TRBJ2-5; D might be TRBD2 (5 bases). Trimming removed 8 bases from V and 5 bases from J, with 9 bases in between. The CDR3 loop spans 11 amino acids. Germline assignment: CDR1 MNHEY and CDR2 SVGAGI.

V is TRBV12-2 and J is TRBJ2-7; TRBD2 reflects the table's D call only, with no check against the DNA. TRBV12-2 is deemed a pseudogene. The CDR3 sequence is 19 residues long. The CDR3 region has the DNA TGTGCAAGTCGCTCAGACGCAACTAGTGGGAAAGGAGGGGACTACGAGCAGTACTTC. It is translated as CASRSDATSGKGGDYEQYF.

Here the CDR3 reads CASSIRQGENTEAFF. CDR3 DNA sequence: TGTGCCAGTAGTATTCGACAGGGGGAGAACACTGAAGCTTTCTTT. V usage is TRBV19 and J usage is TRBJ1-1; TRBD1 aligns across 9 bases. There are 15 residues in the CDR3. Germline V gives CDR1 LNHDA, CDR2 SQIVND (reference sequence). With 3 bases clipped from V and 1 base from J, the junction kept 3 bases outside the gene matches. Looking up the rest from reference TRBV19 and TRBJ1-1 gives the full variable domain: DGGITQSPKYLFRKEGQNVTLSCEQNLNHDAMYWYRQDPGQGLRLIYYSQIVNDFQKGDIAEGYSVSREKKESFPLTVTSAQKNPTAFYLCASSIRQGENTEAFFGQGTRLTVV.

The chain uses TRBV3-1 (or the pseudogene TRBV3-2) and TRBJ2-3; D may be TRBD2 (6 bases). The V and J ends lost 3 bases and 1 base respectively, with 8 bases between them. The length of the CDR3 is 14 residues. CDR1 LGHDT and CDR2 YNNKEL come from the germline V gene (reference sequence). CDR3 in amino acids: CASSQRGGTDTQYF. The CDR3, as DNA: TGTGCCAGCAGCCAGCGGGGAGGCACAGATACGCAGTATTTT.

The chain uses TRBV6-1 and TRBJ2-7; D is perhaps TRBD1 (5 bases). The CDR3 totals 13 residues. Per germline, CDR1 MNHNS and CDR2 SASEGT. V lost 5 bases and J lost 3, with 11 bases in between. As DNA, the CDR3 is TGTGCCAGCAGTTATCAACAGGACTACGAGCAGTACTTC. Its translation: CASSYQQDYEQYF.